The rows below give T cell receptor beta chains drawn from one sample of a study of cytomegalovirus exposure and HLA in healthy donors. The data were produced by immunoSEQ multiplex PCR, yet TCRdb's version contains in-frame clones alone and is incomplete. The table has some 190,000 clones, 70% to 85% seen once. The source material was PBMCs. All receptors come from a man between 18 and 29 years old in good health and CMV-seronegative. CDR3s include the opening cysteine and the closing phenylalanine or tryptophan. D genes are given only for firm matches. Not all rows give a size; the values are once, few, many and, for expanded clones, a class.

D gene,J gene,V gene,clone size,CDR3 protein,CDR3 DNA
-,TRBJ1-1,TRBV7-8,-,CASSRYLQGDTEAFF,TGTGCCAGCAGCCGATATCTACAGGGTGACACTGAAGCTTTCTTT
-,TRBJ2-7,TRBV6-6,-,CASSPPGQPYEQYF,TGTGCCAGCAGCCCGCCCGGACAGCCCTACGAGCAGTACTTC
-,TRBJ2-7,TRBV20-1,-,CSANGVGEQYF,TGCAGTGCTAACGGGGTCGGAGAGCAGTACTTC
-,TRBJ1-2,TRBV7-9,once,CASSLAGHSYGYTF,TGTGCCAGCAGCTTAGCGGGGCACTCCTACGGCTACACCTTC
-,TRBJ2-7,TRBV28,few,CASSSSEQYF,TGTGCCAGCAGTTCCTCGGAGCAGTACTTC
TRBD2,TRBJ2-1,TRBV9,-,CASSVTSGGALTSEQFF,TGTGCCAGCAGCGTGACCTCCGGGGGGGCATTAACCAGTGAGCAGTTCTTC
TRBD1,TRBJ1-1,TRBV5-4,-,CAGTTGDTRGEEAFF,TGTGCCGGGACAACAGGGGACACCCGGGGAGAGGAAGCTTTCTTT
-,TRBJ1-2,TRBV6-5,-,CASRFTDGTNYGYTF,TGTGCCAGCAGATTCACGGACGGGACTAACTATGGCTACACCTTC
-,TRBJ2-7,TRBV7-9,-,CASSYRGSEQYF,TGTGCCAGCAGCTATCGGGGTTCTGAGCAGTACTTC
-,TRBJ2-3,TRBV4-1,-,CASSPEGSTDTQYF,TGCGCCAGCAGCCCCGAGGGAAGCACAGATACGCAGTATTTT
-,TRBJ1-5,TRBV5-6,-,CASSSGDQPQHF,TGTGCCAGCAGCTCCGGGGATCAGCCCCAGCATTTT
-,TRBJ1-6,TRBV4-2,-,CASSQGVEGSGERSPLHF,TGTGCCAGCAGCCAAGGGGTAGAGGGTTCCGGGGAACGTTCACCCCTCCACTTT